This entry features one TCR beta chain sequence. Its specificity is not known. Use of 60 Vbeta and 13 Jbeta primers characterized the PCR. Here immunoSEQ multiplex PCR was the method, and the copy in TCRdb shows in-frame clones only, minus some. The table for this sample gives 150,000 or so clones. The sample is drawn from a study of cytomegalovirus exposure and HLA in healthy donors. The study, taken as a whole, reports: In a later analysis, common viral pathogens appeared linked to several of the most significant clusters.

J was trimmed by 7 bases and V by 3 bases; bases with no gene match: 8. CDR1 is LNHDA, CDR2 SQIVND, per germline (reference sequence). The CDR3 has 14 residues. The sample taken for sequencing was PBMCs. This TCR was recovered from a woman in her thirties or forties in good health and CMV-seropositive. The V and J genes are TRBV19 and TRBJ2-7; 8 positions agree with TRBD2. The CDR3 sequence is CASSISGRWGEQYF. The CDR3 nucleotides are TGTGCCAGTAGTATCAGCGGGAGATGGGGGGAGCAGTACTTC.